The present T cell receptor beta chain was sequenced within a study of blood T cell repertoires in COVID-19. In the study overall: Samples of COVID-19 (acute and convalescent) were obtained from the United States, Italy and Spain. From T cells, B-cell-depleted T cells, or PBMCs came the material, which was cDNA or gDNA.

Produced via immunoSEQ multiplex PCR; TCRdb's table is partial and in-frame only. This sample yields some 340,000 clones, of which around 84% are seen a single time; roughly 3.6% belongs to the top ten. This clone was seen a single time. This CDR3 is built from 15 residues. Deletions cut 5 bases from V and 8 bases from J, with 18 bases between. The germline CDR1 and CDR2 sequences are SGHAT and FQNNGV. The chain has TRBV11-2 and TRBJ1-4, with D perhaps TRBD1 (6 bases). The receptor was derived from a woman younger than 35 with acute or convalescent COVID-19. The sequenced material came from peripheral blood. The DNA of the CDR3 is TGTGCCAGCAGCATAAGCACAGGGTTGGGGGAAAAACTGTTTTTT. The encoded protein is CASSISTGLGEKLFF.